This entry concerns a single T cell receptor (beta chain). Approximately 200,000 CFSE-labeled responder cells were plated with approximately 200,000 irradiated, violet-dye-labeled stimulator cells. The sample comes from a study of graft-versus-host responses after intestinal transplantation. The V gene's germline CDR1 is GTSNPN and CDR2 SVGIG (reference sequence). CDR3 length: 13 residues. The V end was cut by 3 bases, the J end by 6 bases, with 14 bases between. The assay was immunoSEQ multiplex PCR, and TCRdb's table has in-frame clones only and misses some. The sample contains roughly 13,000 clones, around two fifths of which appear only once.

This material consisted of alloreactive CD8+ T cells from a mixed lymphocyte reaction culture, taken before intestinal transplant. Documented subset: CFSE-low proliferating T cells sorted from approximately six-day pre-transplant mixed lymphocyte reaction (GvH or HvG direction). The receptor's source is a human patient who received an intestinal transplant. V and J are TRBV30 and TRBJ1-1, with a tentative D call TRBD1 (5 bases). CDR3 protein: CAWSVKGISEAFF. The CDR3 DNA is TGTGCCTGGAGCGTAAAGGGGATTTCTGAAGCTTTCTTT.